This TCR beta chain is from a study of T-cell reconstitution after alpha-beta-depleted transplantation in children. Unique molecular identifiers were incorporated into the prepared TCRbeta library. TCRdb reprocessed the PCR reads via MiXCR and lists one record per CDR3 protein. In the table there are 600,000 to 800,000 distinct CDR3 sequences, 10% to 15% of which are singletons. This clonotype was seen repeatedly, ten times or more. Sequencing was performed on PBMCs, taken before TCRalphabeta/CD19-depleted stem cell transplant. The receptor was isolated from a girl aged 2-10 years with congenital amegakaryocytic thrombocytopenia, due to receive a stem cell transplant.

This CDR3 reads CASSSKRDVYNEQFF. CDR3 DNA: TGTGCCAGCAGCTCCAAGCGGGACGTCTACAATGAGCAGTTCTTC. V gene TRBV7-8 combines with J gene TRBJ2-1; 7 bases map to TRBD2. CDR1 is SGHVS, CDR2 FQNEAQ, per germline. This CDR3 contains 15 residues. V lost 4 bases and J lost 3; bases outside the gene matches: 6.